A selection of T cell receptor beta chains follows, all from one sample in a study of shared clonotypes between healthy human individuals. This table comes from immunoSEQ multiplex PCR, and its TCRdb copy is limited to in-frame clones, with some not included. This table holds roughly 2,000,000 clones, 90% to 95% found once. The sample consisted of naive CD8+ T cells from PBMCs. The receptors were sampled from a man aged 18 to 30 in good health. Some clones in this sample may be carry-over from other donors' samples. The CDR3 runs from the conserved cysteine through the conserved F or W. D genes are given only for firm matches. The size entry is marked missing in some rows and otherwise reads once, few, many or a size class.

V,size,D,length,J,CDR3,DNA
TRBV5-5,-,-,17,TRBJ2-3,CASSLAGGIGGTDTQYF,TGTGCCAGCAGCTTGGCCGGCGGTATCGGGGGCACAGATACGCAGTATTTT
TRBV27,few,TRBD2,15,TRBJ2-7,CASSYSGRSSYEQYF,TGTGCCAGCAGCTATAGCGGGCGAAGCTCCTACGAGCAGTACTTC
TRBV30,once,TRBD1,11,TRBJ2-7,CAWDREYEQYF,TGTGCCTGGGACAGGGAGTACGAGCAGTACTTC
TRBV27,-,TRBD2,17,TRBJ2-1,CASSPPGGGFSYNEQFF,TGTGCCAGCAGTCCACCCGGGGGGGGATTCTCCTACAATGAGCAGTTCTTC
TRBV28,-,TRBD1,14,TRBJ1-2,CASSPNRGASGYTF,TGTGCCAGCAGTCCCAACAGGGGAGCCTCTGGCTACACCTTC
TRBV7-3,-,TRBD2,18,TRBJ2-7,CASSGRASGRDTHYEQYF,TGTGCCAGCAGCGGAAGGGCTAGCGGGAGGGACACACACTACGAGCAGTACTTC
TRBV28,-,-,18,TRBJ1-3,CASSSHYPTEFSGNTIYF,TGTGCCAGCAGTTCCCACTACCCCACAGAATTCTCTGGAAACACCATATATTTT
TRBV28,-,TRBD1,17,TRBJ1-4,CASSTTGTAPTNEKLFF,TGTGCCAGCAGCACCACCGGGACAGCCCCAACTAATGAAAAACTGTTTTTT
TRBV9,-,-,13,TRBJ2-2,CASSTRGIRELFF,TGTGCCAGCAGCACTCGGGGGATCAGGGAGCTGTTTTTT
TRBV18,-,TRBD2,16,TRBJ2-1,CASSPQGRGAYNEQFF,TGTGCCAGCTCACCACAGGGGCGGGGGGCCTACAATGAGCAGTTCTTC
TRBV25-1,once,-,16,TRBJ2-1,CASSEWRASDRNEQFF,TGTGCCAGCAGTGAATGGCGGGCCTCAGACCGGAATGAGCAGTTCTTC
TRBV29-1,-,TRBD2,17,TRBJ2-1,CSAEGLAGVSSYNEQFF,TGCAGCGCAGAGGGACTAGCGGGAGTCTCTTCCTACAATGAGCAGTTCTTC
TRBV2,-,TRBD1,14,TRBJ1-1,CASSRQGAGTEAFF,TGTGCCAGCAGCCGACAGGGGGCTGGAACTGAAGCTTTCTTT
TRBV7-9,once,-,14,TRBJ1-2,CASRIGQGDYGYTF,TGTGCCAGCAGAATTGGTCAAGGCGACTATGGCTACACCTTC
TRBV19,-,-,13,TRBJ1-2,CASSTNQHGGYTF,TGTGCCAGTAGTACGAACCAACACGGCGGCTACACCTTC
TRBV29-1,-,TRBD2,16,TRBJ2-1,CSVDASSGDNLHEQFF,TGCAGCGTTGATGCCAGTAGCGGGGACAACTTACATGAGCAGTTCTTC
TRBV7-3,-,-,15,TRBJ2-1,CASSLKVSDYNEQFF,TGTGCCAGCAGCTTAAAGGTTAGCGACTACAATGAGCAGTTCTTC
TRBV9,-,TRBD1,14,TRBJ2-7,CASSPGTASYEQYF,TGTGCCAGCAGCCCAGGGACAGCATCCTACGAGCAGTACTTC
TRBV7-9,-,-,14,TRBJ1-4,CASSDGVRGGKLFF,TGTGCCAGCAGCGACGGGGTTAGGGGCGGAAAACTGTTTTTT
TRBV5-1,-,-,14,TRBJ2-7,CASSLAPRGNEQYF,TGCGCCAGCAGCTTGGCCCCTAGAGGGAACGAGCAGTACTTC
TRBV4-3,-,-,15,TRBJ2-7,CASSQAVTPAYEQYF,TGCGCCAGCAGCCAAGCGGTGACGCCAGCCTACGAGCAGTACTTC
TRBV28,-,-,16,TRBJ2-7,CASSSPKLASSYEQYF,TGTGCCAGCAGTTCCCCTAAACTAGCCTCCTCCTACGAGCAGTACTTC
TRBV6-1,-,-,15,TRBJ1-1,CASTAGDPVNTEAFF,TGTGCCAGCACCGCAGGGGACCCTGTGAACACTGAAGCTTTCTTT
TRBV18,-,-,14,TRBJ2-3,CASSRESAADTQYF,TGTGCCAGCTCACGTGAGTCCGCCGCAGATACGCAGTATTTT
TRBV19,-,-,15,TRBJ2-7,CASSTSGTGSYEQYF,TGTGCCAGTAGTACATCCGGGACGGGTTCCTACGAGCAGTACTTC
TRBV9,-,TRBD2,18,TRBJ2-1,CASSPGGGPLNGRNEQFF,TGTGCCAGCAGCCCCGGCGGGGGACCCTTGAACGGGCGGAATGAGCAGTTCTTC
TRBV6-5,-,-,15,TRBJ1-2,CASSYSGGSNYGYTF,TGTGCCAGCAGTTACTCTGGGGGGTCTAACTATGGCTACACCTTC
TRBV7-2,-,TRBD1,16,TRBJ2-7,CASSFTGQGRAYEQYF,TGTGCCAGCAGCTTCACGGGACAGGGTCGGGCCTACGAGCAGTACTTC
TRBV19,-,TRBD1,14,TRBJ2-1,CASSDRGSYNEQFF,TGTGCCAGTTCTGACAGGGGGTCCTACAATGAGCAGTTCTTC
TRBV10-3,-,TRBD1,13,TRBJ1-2,CAIMPGGLDGYTF,TGTGCCATCATGCCAGGGGGTTTAGATGGCTACACCTTC
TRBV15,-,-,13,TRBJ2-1,CATSRKIDNEQFF,TGTGCCACCAGCAGAAAAATCGACAATGAGCAGTTCTTC
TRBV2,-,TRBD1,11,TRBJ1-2,CASRVDRVRTF,TGTGCCAGCAGGGTCGACAGGGTTCGCACCTTC
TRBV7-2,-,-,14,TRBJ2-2,CASSLGQGSGELFF,TGTGCCAGCAGCTTAGGGCAGGGTTCCGGGGAGCTGTTTTTT
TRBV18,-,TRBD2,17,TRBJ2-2,CASSPHRLAADTGELFF,TGTGCCAGCTCACCACACCGACTAGCGGCCGACACCGGGGAGCTGTTTTTT
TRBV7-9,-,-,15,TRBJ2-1,CASSHHLRHLNEQFF,TGTGCCAGCAGCCATCACCTTAGACACCTCAATGAGCAGTTCTTC